These T cell receptor beta chains were read from a single sample in a study of blood T cells in healthy people across ages. From the 5' RACE reads, TCRdb called clonotypes with MiXCR, one entry per CDR3 protein. Here the sample spans hundreds of thousands of distinct CDR3 sequences, approximately 53% being singletons. The sequenced sample was blood. These receptors came from a man aged 35 to 55 in good health. CDR3s include the opening cysteine and the closing phenylalanine or tryptophan. D genes are given only for firm matches. Where a row states a size, it is once, few, many or the class of an expanded clone; other rows omit it.

clone size: -; V gene: TRBV7-2; D gene: -; J gene: TRBJ2-1; CDR3 DNA: TGTGCCAGCTCCATGGAGGTGGTTGAGCAGTTCTTC; CDR3 protein: CASSMEVVEQFF
clone size: -; V gene: TRBV9; D gene: -; J gene: TRBJ2-5; CDR3 DNA: TGTGCCAGCAGCCCCCGGTGGGGGGAGCAGTACTTC; CDR3 protein: CASSPRWGEQYF
clone size: few; V gene: TRBV12-3/TRBV12-4; D gene: TRBD2; J gene: TRBJ2-1; CDR3 DNA: TGTGCCAGCAGTTTGTATCCTAGCGGGGGATACAATGAGCAGTTCTTC; CDR3 protein: CASSLYPSGGYNEQFF
clone size: -; V gene: TRBV7-2; D gene: -; J gene: TRBJ2-3; CDR3 DNA: TGTGCCAGCAGCCTGTTGGGGTTAAGGGGTACTAGCACAGATACGCAGTATTTT; CDR3 protein: CASSLLGLRGTSTDTQYF
clone size: few; V gene: TRBV24-1; D gene: -; J gene: TRBJ2-6; CDR3 DNA: TGTGCCGCCGCAGGGGGGACCTCTGGGGCCAACGTCCTGACTTTC; CDR3 protein: CAAAGGTSGANVLTF
clone size: -; V gene: TRBV28; D gene: -; J gene: TRBJ2-1; CDR3 DNA: TGTGCCAGCGCGACCTACAATGAGCAGTTCTTC; CDR3 protein: CASATYNEQFF
clone size: -; V gene: TRBV28; D gene: TRBD2; J gene: TRBJ2-1; CDR3 DNA: TGTGCCAGCAGATCCGGGACTAGCGGACCCGAGCAGTTCTTC; CDR3 protein: CASRSGTSGPEQFF
clone size: -; V gene: TRBV10-3; D gene: -; J gene: TRBJ2-7; CDR3 DNA: TGTGCCATCAGTGAGATGGACAGTGTCTCCTACGAGCAGTACTTC; CDR3 protein: CAISEMDSVSYEQYF
clone size: -; V gene: TRBV24-1; D gene: -; J gene: TRBJ1-2; CDR3 DNA: TGTGCCACCTCGGACCTCGGGGGCTATGGCTACACCTTC; CDR3 protein: CATSDLGGYGYTF
clone size: -; V gene: TRBV15; D gene: TRBD1; J gene: TRBJ1-5; CDR3 DNA: TGTGCCACCAGCAGAGATCAGGGGGCAGGTCAGCCCCAGCATTTT; CDR3 protein: CATSRDQGAGQPQHF
clone size: -; V gene: TRBV5-1; D gene: TRBD1; J gene: TRBJ2-6; CDR3 DNA: TGCGCCAGCAAGGGGGCTGCCGGGGCCAACGTCCTGACTTTC; CDR3 protein: CASKGAAGANVLTF
clone size: few; V gene: TRBV4-3; D gene: -; J gene: TRBJ2-5; CDR3 DNA: TGCGCCAGCAGCGAGGGGGGGTTGAAGGGAGAGACCCAGTACTTC; CDR3 protein: CASSEGGLKGETQYF
clone size: -; V gene: TRBV7-3; D gene: -; J gene: TRBJ2-1; CDR3 DNA: TGTGCCAGCAGCTTGATGAGCAATGAGCAGTTCTTC; CDR3 protein: CASSLMSNEQFF
clone size: -; V gene: TRBV18; D gene: TRBD1; J gene: TRBJ1-2; CDR3 DNA: TGTGCCAGCTCACCACGCTCGGACAGGGGGCATGACTATGGCTACACCTTC; CDR3 protein: CASSPRSDRGHDYGYTF
clone size: -; V gene: TRBV27; D gene: -; J gene: TRBJ1-2; CDR3 DNA: TGTGCCAGCAGGGGCGACCAGGAAAGGGACTATGGCTACACCTTC; CDR3 protein: CASRGDQERDYGYTF